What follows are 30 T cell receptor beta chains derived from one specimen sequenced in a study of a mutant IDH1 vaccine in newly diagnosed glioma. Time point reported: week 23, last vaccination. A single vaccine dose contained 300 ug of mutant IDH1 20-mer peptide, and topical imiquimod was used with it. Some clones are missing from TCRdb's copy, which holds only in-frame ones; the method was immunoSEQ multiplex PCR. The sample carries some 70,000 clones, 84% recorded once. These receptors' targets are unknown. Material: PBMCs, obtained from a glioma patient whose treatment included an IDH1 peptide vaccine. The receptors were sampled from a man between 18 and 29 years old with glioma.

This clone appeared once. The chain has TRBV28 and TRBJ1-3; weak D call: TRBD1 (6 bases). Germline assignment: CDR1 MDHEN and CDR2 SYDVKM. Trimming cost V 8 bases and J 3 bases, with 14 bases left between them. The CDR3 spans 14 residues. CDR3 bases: TGTGCCAGCGAGGGGGGGATGGGTGGAAACACCATATATTTT. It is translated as CASEGGMGGNTIYF.

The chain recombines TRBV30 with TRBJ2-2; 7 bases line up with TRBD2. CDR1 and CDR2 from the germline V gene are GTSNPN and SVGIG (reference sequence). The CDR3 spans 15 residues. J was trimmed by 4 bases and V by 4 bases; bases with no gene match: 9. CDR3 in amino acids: CAWIWGGFGTGELFF. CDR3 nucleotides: TGTGCCTGGATATGGGGGGGGTTTGGCACCGGGGAGCTGTTTTTT.

The CDR3, as DNA: TGCGCCAGCAGCACCGGGACAGTCGTCATGAACACTGAAGCTTTCTTT. It is translated as CASSTGTVVMNTEAFF. J is TRBJ1-1 and V is TRBV5-1, with 7 bases that match TRBD1. The CDR3 extends over 16 amino acids. The germline V gene encodes CDR1 SGHRS and CDR2 YFSETQ. V was clipped by 4 bases and J by 0 bases; unmatched bases: 9.

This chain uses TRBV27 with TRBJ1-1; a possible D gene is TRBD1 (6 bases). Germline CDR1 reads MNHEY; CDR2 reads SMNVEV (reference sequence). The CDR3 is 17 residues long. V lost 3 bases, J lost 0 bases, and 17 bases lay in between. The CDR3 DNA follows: TGTGCCAGCAGTTTCATACATCCCGGACAGTTGAACACTGAAGCTTTCTTT. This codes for CASSFIHPGQLNTEAFF.

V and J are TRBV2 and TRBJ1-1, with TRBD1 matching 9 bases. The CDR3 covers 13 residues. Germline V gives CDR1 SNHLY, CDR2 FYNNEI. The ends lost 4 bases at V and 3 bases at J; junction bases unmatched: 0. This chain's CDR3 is CASSGTGDTEAFF. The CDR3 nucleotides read TGTGCCAGCAGTGGGACAGGGGACACTGAAGCTTTCTTT.

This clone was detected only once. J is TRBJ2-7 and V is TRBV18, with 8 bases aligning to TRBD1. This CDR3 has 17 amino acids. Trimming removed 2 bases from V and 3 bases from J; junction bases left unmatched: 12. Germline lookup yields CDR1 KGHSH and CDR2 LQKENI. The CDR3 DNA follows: TGTGCCAGCTCACCAATTAGCTATGGACAGGGTCACTACGAGCAGTACTTC. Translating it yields CASSPISYGQGHYEQYF. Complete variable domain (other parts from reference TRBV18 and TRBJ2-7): NAGVMQNPRHLVRRRGQEARLRCSPMKGHSHVYWYRQLPEEGLKFMVYLQKENIIDESGMPKERFSAEFPKEGPSILRIQQVVRGDSAAYFCASSPISYGQGHYEQYFGPGTRLTVT.

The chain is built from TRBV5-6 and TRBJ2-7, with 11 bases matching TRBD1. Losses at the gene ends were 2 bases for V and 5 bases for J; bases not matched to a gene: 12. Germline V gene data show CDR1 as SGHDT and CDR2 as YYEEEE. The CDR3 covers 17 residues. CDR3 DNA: TGTGCCAGCAGCTTTTTAGGGGACAGGGGGTTACCAGACGAGCAGTACTTC. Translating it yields CASSFLGDRGLPDEQYF.

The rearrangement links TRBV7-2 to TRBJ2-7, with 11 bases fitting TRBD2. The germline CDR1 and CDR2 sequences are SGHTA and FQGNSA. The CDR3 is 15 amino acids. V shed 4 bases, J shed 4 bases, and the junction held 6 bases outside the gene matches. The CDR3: CASSSPSGGLYEQYF. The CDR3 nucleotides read TGTGCCAGCAGCTCCCCTAGCGGGGGGCTGTACGAGCAGTACTTC.

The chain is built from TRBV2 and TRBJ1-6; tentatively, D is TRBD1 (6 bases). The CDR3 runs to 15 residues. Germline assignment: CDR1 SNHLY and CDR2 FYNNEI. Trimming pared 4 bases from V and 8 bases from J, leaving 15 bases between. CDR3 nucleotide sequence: TGTGCCAGCAGTGTCGGGGGGGGCACCCATTCACCCCTCCACTTT. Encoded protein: CASSVGGGTHSPLHF.

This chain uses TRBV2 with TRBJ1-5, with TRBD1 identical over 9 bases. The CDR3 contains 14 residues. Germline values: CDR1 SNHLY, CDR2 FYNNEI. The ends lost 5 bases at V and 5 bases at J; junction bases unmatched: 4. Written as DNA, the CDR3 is TGTGCCAGCAGTAGCGGGACAGGGCATCAGCCCCAGCATTTT. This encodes CASSSGTGHQPQHF.

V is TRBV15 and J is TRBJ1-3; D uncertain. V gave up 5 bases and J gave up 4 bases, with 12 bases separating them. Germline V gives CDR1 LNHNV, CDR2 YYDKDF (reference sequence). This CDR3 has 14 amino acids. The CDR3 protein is CATSVRTTGNTIYF. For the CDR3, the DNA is TGTGCCACCAGCGTAAGGACGACCGGAAACACCATATATTTT.

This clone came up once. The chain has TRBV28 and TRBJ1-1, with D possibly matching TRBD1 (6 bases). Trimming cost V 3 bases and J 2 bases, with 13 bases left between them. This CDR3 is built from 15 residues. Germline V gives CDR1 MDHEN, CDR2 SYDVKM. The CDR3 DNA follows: TGTGCCAGCAGTTTGGGGGGCATACTCAACACTGAAGCTTTCTTT. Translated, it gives CASSLGGILNTEAFF.

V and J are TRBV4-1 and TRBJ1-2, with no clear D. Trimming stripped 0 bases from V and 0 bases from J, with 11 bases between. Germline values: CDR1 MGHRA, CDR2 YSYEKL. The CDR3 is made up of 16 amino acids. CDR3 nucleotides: TGCGCCAGCAGCCAAGATATGACGGTAGCTAACTATGGCTACACCTTC. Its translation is CASSQDMTVANYGYTF.

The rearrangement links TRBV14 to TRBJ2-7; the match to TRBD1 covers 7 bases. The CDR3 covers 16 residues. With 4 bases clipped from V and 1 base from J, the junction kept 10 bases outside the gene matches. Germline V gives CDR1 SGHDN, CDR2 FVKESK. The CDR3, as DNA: TGTGCCAGCAGCCCCCACTCCGGGACAGCTTCCTACGAGCAGTACTTC. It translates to CASSPHSGTASYEQYF.

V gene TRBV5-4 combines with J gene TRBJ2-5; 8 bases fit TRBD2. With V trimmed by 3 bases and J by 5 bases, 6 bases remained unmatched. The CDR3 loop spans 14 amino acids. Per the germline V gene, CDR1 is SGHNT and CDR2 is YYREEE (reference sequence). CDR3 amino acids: CASSSRAGDETQYF. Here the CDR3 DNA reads TGTGCCAGCAGCTCACGAGCGGGAGACGAGACCCAGTACTTC.

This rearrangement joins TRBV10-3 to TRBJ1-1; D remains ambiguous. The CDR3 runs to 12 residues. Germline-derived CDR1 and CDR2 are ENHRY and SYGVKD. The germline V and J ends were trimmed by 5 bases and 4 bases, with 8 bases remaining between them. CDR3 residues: CAISKEGTEAFF. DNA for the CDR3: TGTGCCATCAGTAAGGAGGGCACTGAAGCTTTCTTT.

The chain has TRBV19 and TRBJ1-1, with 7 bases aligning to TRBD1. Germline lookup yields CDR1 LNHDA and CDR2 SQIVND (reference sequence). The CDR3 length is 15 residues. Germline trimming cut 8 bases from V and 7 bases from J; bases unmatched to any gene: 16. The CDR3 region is CASGYLGRGSNEAFF. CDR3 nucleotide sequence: TGTGCCAGTGGGTATCTCGGCAGGGGGTCTAATGAAGCTTTCTTT.

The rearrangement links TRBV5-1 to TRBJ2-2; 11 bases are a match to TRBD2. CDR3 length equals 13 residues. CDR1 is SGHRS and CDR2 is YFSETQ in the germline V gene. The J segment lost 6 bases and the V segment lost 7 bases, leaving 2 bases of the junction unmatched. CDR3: CASGTSGSGELFF. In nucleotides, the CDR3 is TGCGCCAGCGGGACTAGCGGCTCCGGGGAGCTGTTTTTT. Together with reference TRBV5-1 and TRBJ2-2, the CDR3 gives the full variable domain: KAGVTQTPRYLIKTRGQQVTLSCSPISGHRSVSWYQQTPGQGLQFLFEYFSETQRNKGNFPGRFSGRQFSNSRSEMNVSTLELGDSALYLCASGTSGSGELFFGEGSRLTVL.

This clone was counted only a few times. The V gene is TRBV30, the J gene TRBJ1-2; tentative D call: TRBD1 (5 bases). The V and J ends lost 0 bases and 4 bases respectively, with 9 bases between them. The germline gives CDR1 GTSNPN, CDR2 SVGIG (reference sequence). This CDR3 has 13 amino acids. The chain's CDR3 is CAWSVRQGYGYTF. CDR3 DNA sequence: TGTGCCTGGAGTGTTAGGCAGGGCTATGGCTACACCTTC. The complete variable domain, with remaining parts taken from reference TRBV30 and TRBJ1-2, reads SQTIHQWPATLVQPVGSPLSLECTVEGTSNPNLYWYRQAAGRGLQLLFYSVGIGQISSEVPQNLSASRPQDRQFILSSKKLLLSDSGFYLCAWSVRQGYGYTFGSGTRLTVV.

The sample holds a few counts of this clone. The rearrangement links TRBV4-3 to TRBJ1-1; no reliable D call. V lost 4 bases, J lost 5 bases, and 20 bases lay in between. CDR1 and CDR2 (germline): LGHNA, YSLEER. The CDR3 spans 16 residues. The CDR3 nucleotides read TGCGCCAGCAGCCCCCCCCCGTCCCCCCGAGGGACTGAAGCTTTCTTT. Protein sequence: CASSPPPSPRGTEAFF.

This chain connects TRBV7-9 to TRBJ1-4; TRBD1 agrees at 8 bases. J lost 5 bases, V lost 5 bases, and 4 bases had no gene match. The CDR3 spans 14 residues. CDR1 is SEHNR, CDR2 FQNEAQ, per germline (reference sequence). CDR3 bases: TGTGCCAGCAGCACGACAGGGGCAAATGAAAAACTGTTTTTT. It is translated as CASSTTGANEKLFF.

The CDR3 nucleotides read TGTGCCAGCAGTTACTCCGGGGCCAGCTCTGGAAACACCATATATTTT. As protein: CASSYSGASSGNTIYF. The rearrangement links TRBV6-6 to TRBJ1-3; the D gene is possibly TRBD1 (5 bases). The germline V gene encodes CDR1 MNHNY and CDR2 SVGAGI (reference sequence). Between the trimmed V and J ends, which lost 0 bases and 0 bases, there was a span of 9 bases. The CDR3 consists of 16 residues.

CDR3 sequence: CASLRSGYSNQPQHF. DNA for the CDR3: TGTGCCAGTTTACGTTCGGGTTATAGCAATCAGCCCCAGCATTTT. The J gene is TRBJ1-5, the V gene TRBV19; D is undetermined. The CDR3 loop spans 15 amino acids. The germline CDR1 and CDR2 sequences are LNHDA and SQIVND (reference sequence). Trimming left V 8 bases short and J 0 bases short, with 14 bases between.

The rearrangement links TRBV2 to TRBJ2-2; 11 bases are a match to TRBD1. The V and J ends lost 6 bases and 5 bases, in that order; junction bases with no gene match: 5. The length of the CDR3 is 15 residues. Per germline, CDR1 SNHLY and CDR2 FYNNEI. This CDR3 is CASRRDRGNTGELFF. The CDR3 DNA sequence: TGTGCCAGCAGACGGGACAGGGGGAATACCGGGGAGCTGTTTTTT.

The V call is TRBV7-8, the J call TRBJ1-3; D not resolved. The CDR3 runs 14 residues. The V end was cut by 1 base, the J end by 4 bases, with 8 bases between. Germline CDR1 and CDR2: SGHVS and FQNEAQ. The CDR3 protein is CASSLGPQGNTIYF. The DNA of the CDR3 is TGTGCCAGCAGCTTAGGGCCCCAAGGAAACACCATATATTTT. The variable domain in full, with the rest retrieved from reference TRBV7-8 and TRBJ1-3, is GAGVSQSPRYKVAKRGQDVALRCDPISGHVSLFWYQQALGQGPEFLTYFQNEAQLDKSGLPSDRFFAERPEGSVSTLKIQRTQQEDSAVYLCASSLGPQGNTIYFGEGSWLTVV.

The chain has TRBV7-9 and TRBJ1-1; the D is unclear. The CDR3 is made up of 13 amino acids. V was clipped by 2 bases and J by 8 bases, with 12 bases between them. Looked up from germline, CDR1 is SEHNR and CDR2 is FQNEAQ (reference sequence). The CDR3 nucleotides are TGTGCCAGCAGCTTACAAAACTTGGCCGAAGCTTTCTTT. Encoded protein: CASSLQNLAEAFF.

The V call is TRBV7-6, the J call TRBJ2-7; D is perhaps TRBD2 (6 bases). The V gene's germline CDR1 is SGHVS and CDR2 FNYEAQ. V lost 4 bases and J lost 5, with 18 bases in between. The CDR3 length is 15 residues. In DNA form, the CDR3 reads TGTGCCAGCAGCTCGCTTGGGACGGGGAGGCACGAGCAGTACTTC. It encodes CASSSLGTGRHEQYF.

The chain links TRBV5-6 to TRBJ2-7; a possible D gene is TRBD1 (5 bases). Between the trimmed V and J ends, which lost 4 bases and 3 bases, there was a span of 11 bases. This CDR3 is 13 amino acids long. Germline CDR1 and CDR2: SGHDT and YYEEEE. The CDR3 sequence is CASSRRVDYEQYF. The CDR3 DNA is TGTGCCAGCAGCCGCAGGGTAGACTACGAGCAGTACTTC.

This chain's CDR3 is CASGLGVNRVVGELFF. The CDR3 DNA follows: TGTGCTAGTGGTTTGGGGGTGAACAGGGTCGTTGGGGAGCTGTTTTTT. The chain couples TRBV12-5 to TRBJ2-2, with a possible D match to TRBD1 (6 bases). Germline lookup yields CDR1 LGHNT and CDR2 FRNRAP. This CDR3 comprises 16 residues. Trimming took off 1 base at V and 8 bases at J, with 17 bases between the two ends.

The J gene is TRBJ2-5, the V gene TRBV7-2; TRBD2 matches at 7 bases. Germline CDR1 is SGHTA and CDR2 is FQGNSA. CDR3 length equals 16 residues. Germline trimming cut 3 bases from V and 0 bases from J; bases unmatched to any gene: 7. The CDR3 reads CASSFFGTMYQETQYF. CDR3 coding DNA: TGTGCCAGCAGCTTTTTTGGGACTATGTACCAAGAGACCCAGTACTTC. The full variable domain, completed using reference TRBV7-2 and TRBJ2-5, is GAGVSQSPSNKVTEKGKDVELRCDPISGHTALYWYRQSLGQGLEFLIYFQGNSAPDKSGLPSDRFSAERTGGSVSTLTIQRTQQEDSAVYLCASSFFGTMYQETQYFGPGTRLLVL.